The 10 T cell receptor beta chains below come from one sample, sequenced in a study of T-cell memory formation after mild COVID-19. MiXCR, run by TCRdb on the 5' RACE reads, gives a single entry per CDR3 protein. In the table there are fewer than 450,000 distinct CDR3 sequences, roughly 24% of which are singletons. Sequencing was carried out using PBMCs or a T cell subset sorted from them (not recorded which). The receptors come from an adult woman who had mild COVID-19 (a few samples of this study predate the infection). Cell type and time point are not known.

This clonotype came up a few times. The chain uses TRBV11-3 and TRBJ1-1; tentative D call: TRBD1 (5 bases). This CDR3 has 14 amino acids. V was shortened by 4 bases and J by 5 bases, with 14 bases between the two germline ends. Per the germline V gene, CDR1 is SGHNT and CDR2 is YENEEA. The CDR3 region is CASSSAGFRTEAFF. CDR3 bases: TGTGCCAGCAGCTCCGCAGGGTTCCGGACTGAAGCTTTCTTT.

This clonotype was counted many times. This chain connects TRBV18 to TRBJ2-5; D unresolved. Germline V gene lookup returns CDR1 KGHSH and CDR2 LQKENI. The V and J ends lost 6 bases and 4 bases respectively, with 9 bases between them. This CDR3 is 12 amino acids long. DNA for the CDR3: TGTGCCAGCTCCCCCCTGAGAGAGACCCAGTACTTC. The encoded protein is CASSPLRETQYF.

This rearrangement joins TRBV6-5 to TRBJ2-7; the D is unclear. CDR3 length equals 14 residues. Germline assignment: CDR1 MNHEY and CDR2 SVGAGI. Trimming took 0 bases from V and 2 from J, leaving 8 bases between them. Written as DNA, the CDR3 is TGTGCCAGCAGTTACTCGGGCCATACCTACGAGCAGTACTTC. Translated: CASSYSGHTYEQYF.

V and J are TRBV6-5 and TRBJ1-5; D gene ambiguous. This CDR3 comprises 15 residues. Trimming shortened V by 6 bases and J by 2 bases, and 14 bases separated the two germline ends. Germline lookup yields CDR1 MNHEY and CDR2 SVGAGI. In DNA form, the CDR3 reads TGTGCCAGCAGCTCTAAAGGGCTAGGCAATCAGCCCCAGCATTTT. It specifies CASSSKGLGNQPQHF.

The gene calls are TRBV6-1 and TRBJ2-7; 7 bases are a match to TRBD1. The junction had 12 bases not matched to a gene; V was cut back by 10 bases and J by 3 bases. Per germline, CDR1 MNHNS and CDR2 SASEGT. The length of the CDR3 is 14 residues. This CDR3 is CAISRDRAYYEQYF. The CDR3 DNA reads TGTGCCATCTCAAGGGACAGAGCCTACTACGAGCAGTACTTC.

This clonotype has just a few counts. V usage is TRBV12-3 or TRBV12-4 and J usage is TRBJ2-1, with 7 bases fitting TRBD1. This CDR3 spans 16 amino acids. With 6 bases clipped from V and 1 base from J, the junction kept 9 bases outside the gene matches. The CDR3 bases are TGTGCCAGCAGCCAAAACAGGGGTAGGTCCTACAATGAGCAGTTCTTC. Protein: CASSQNRGRSYNEQFF.

CDR3 nucleotide sequence: TGTGCCAGCAGCTTGGGCCCCTCCACTAATACGCAGTATTTT. This translates into CASSLGPSTNTQYF. This chain joins TRBV5-6 and TRBJ2-3; D is undetermined. With 0 bases removed from V and 7 bases from J, the gap between germline ends came to 12 bases. This CDR3 comprises 14 residues. The V gene's germline CDR1 is SGHDT and CDR2 YYEEEE.

V and J are TRBV20-1 and TRBJ2-5; 9 nucleotides align to TRBD2. Germline V CDR1 and CDR2: DFQATT, SNEGSKA (reference sequence). V was clipped by 1 base and J by 5 bases; unmatched bases: 5. The CDR3 loop spans 14 amino acids. CDR3 nucleotides: TGCAGTGCTAGAGGCGGGGGGGCTAGCGAGACCCAGTACTTC. Translation: CSARGGGASETQYF.

The table lists this clonotype with a few counts. The J gene is TRBJ1-1, the V gene TRBV6-1; no clear D. The germline gives CDR1 MNHNS, CDR2 SASEGT. Trimming cost V 5 bases and J 2 bases, with 15 bases left between them. The length of the CDR3 is 15 residues. The CDR3 DNA reads as TGTGCCAGCAGTCAAGAAGCTGGGGTTAACACTGAAGCTTTCTTT. Translation: CASSQEAGVNTEAFF.

This clonotype turned up a few times. V and J are TRBV5-6 and TRBJ2-7, with D possibly being TRBD2 (6 bases). The germline V gene has CDR1 SGHDT and CDR2 YYEEEE. The CDR3 has 15 residues. The V gene lost 0 bases and the J gene lost 5 bases, with 15 bases spanning the gap. DNA for the CDR3: TGTGCCAGCAGCTTGGCCGGGACTTATCTCAACGAGCAGTACTTC. Translating it yields CASSLAGTYLNEQYF.